This T cell receptor beta chain derives from a study of blood T cell repertoires in COVID-19. The trim removed 5 bases at V and 8 bases at J, leaving 1 base unmatched. The length of the CDR3 is 13 residues. Sequenced by immunoSEQ multiplex PCR; TCRdb stores in-frame clones only, minus some. This table has hundreds of thousands of clones, 70% to 90% appearing once. The chain uses TRBV12-3 or TRBV12-4 and TRBJ1-6; TRBD1 agrees at 9 bases. This TCR derives from a man aged 18 to 30 with COVID-19, enrolled during active disease. The sample taken for sequencing was peripheral blood. The CDR3: CASSRQGDSPLHF. The CDR3 DNA sequence: TGTGCCAGCAGTCGACAGGGGGATTCACCCCTCCACTTT.